One TCR beta chain is described in this entry. The data were obtained in a study of shared T cell receptors in the human thymus. CDR3 size: 15 residues. CDR1 and CDR2 from the germline V gene are SEHNR and FQNEAQ (reference sequence). V lost 6 bases and J lost 2, with 16 bases in between. The table came from immunoSEQ multiplex PCR; TCRdb's copy has only in-frame clones and leaves some out. The sample holds just under 550,000 clones, about 80% seen once. The same data also contributed to another study, on human thymus T cells. From that report: Resections obtained during corrective heart surgery supplied the thymus tissue. Related research described thymic repertoires that were highly overlapping among unrelated individuals.

This TCR came from a boy less than two years old with a congenital heart defect. The specimen was thymocytes. The genes are TRBV7-9 and TRBJ2-5, with D hard to call. The CDR3 sequence is CASRPQSNYQETQYF. CDR3 bases: TGTGCCAGCAGGCCCCAAAGTAACTATCAAGAGACCCAGTACTTC. The whole variable domain, filled in from reference TRBV7-9 and TRBJ2-5, reads DTGVSQNPRHKITKRGQNVTFRCDPISEHNRLYWYRQTLGQGPEFLTYFQNEAQLEKSRLLSDRFSAERPKGSFSTLEIQRTEQGDSAMYLCASRPQSNYQETQYFGPGTRLLVL.